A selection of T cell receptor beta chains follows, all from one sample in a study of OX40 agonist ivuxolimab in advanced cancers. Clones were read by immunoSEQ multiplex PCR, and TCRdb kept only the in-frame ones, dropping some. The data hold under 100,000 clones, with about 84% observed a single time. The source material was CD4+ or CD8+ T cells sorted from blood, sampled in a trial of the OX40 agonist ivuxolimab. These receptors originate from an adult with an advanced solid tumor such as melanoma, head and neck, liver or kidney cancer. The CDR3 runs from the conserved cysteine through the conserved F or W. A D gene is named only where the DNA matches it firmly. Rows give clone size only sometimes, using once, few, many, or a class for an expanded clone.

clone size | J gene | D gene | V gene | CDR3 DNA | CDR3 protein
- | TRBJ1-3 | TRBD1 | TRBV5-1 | TGCGCCAGCAGCTTGGGACAGGGAAAGGAGACGCTGGACCATTTT | CASSLGQGKETLDHF
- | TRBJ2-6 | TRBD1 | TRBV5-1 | TGCGCCAGCAGCACGACAGGGTCGGTGGGGGCCAACGTCCTGACTTTC | CASSTTGSVGANVLTF
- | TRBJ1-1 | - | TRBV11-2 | TGTGCCAGCAGCTTGAGGGAGCGGGGGCAGGGTGAAGCTTTCTTT | CASSLRERGQGEAFF
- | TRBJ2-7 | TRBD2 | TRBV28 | TGTGCCAGCAGTCCCTTCTGGACTAGCGGGGGGTCCTCCTACGAGCAGTACTTC | CASSPFWTSGGSSYEQYF
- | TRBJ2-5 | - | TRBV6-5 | TGTGCCAGCAGCTACAGATCCCAAGAGACCCAGTACTTC | CASSYRSQETQYF
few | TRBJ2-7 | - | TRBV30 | TGTGCCTGGAGTGTATTAACACGGAGTGACGGAGAGCAGTACTTC | CAWSVLTRSDGEQYF
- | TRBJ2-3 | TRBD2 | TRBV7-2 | TGTGCCAGCAGCTTACGCCTAGCGGGGGCCAACACAGATACGCAGTATTTT | CASSLRLAGANTDTQYF
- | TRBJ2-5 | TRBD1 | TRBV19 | TGTGCCAGTTCCTCCCTTGGACAGGGGGGGACCCAGTACTTC | CASSSLGQGGTQYF
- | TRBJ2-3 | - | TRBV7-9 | TGTGCCAGCAGCGAAGACGGGGGTTCGGCAGATACGCAGTATTTT | CASSEDGGSADTQYF
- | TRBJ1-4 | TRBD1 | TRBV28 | TGTGCCAGCCTCCCGGGACAGGGTAATGAAAAACTGTTTTTT | CASLPGQGNEKLFF
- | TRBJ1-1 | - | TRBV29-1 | TGCAGCTCTTGGATAAACACTGAAGCTTTCTTT | CSSWINTEAFF
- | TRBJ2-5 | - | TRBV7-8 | TGTGCCAGCCGCGAGTACCAAGAGACCCAGTACTTC | CASREYQETQYF
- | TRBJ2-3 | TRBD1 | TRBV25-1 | TGTGCCAGCAGTGCGAGGACAGGGAGCACAGATACGCAGTATTTT | CASSARTGSTDTQYF
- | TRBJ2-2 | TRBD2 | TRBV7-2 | TGTGCCAGCAGCTTTGCTAGCGGGAGTGGCACCGGGGAGCTGTTTTTT | CASSFASGSGTGELFF
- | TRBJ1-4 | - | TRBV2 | TGTGCCAGCAGTCCAGGGTCGAATAATGAAAAACTGTTTTTT | CASSPGSNNEKLFF
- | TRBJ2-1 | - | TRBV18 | TGTGCCAGCTCACCGGACAACCTGTCACAGTTCTTC | CASSPDNLSQFF
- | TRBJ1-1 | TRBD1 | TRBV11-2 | TGTGCCAGCAGCTCGTCAGACAGGGGGGACACTGAAGCTTTCTTT | CASSSSDRGDTEAFF
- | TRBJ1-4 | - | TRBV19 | TGTGCCAGTAGTATTGGTTTTTACAGAAGGCGAAAGGAAGAAAAACTGTTTTTT | CASSIGFYRRRKEEKLFF
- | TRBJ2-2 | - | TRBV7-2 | TGTGCCAGCAGCTTAGGACCCCCCGGGGAGCTGTTTTTT | CASSLGPPGELFF
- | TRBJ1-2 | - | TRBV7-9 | TGTGCCACCGAGGGTGGGGAGCCCCGTGGCTACACCTTC | CATEGGEPRGYTF
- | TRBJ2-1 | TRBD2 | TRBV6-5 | TGTGCCAGCAGGAAGACTAGCGCACCCTACAATGAGCAGTTCTTC | CASRKTSAPYNEQFF
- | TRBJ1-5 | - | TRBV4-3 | TGCGCCAGCAGCCAAGAGCCCCGGTGGAACCAGCCCCAGCATTTT | CASSQEPRWNQPQHF
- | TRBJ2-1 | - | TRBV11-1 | TGTGCCAGCAGCCCAGACAGGATTGAGCAGTTCTTC | CASSPDRIEQFF
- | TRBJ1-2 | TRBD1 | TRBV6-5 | TGTGCCAGCAGTTCCCGGGACAGGGCTTACTATGGCTACACCTTC | CASSSRDRAYYGYTF
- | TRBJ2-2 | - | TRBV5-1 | TGCGCCAGCAGCGATCGGACAGAAGTCGCCGGGGAGCTGTTTTTT | CASSDRTEVAGELFF
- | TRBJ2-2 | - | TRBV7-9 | TGTGCCAGCAGCCGCACCGGGACGGATCACACCGGGGAGCTGTTTTTT | CASSRTGTDHTGELFF
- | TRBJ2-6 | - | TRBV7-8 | TGTGCCAGCAGCCCAACCCGGACATTTTACCGAGCTGGGGCCAACGTCCTGACTTTC | CASSPTRTFYRAGANVLTF
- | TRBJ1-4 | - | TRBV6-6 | TGTGCCAGTACCCCCAGGGAGTCGGGTGAAAAACTGTTTTTT | CASTPRESGEKLFF
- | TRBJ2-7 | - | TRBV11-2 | TGTGCCAGCAGCTTAGGGCACGAGCAGTACTTC | CASSLGHEQYF
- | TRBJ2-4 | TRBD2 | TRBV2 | TGTGCCAGCAGTGAAACCGTCACCTTAGCGGGGGGGCAGAGCATTCAGTACTTC | CASSETVTLAGGQSIQYF
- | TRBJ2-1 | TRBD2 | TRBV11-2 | TGTGCCAGCAGCCCGCCCATTCGGACTAGCGGGAGTAATGAGCAGTTCTTC | CASSPPIRTSGSNEQFF
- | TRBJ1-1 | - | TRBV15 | TGTGCCACCAGCGCACTACGAGCGAACACTGAAGCTTTCTTT | CATSALRANTEAFF
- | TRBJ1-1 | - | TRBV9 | TGTGCCAGCAGTCTCACTGGAAGCTTGATGAACACTGAAGCTTTCTTT | CASSLTGSLMNTEAFF
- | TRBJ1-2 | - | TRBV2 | TGTGCCAGCAGTGAAACCCGAGGAAGTGGCTATGGCTACACCTTC | CASSETRGSGYGYTF
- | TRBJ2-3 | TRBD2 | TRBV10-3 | TGTGCCATCAGTGAGTCGACTAGCGGGAGCCCAGATACGCAGTATTTT | CAISESTSGSPDTQYF
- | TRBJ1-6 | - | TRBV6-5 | TGTGCCAGCAGTTACTCGAGGCAGGTATCTTCACCCCTCCACTTT | CASSYSRQVSSPLHF
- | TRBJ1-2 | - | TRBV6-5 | TGTGCCAGCAGCCCCTGGACGGCGGGGAACTATGGCTACACCTTC | CASSPWTAGNYGYTF
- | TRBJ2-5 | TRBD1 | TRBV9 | TGTGCCAGCAGCCCAGCCACAGGGGAGAGGGGAGAGACCCAGTACTTC | CASSPATGERGETQYF
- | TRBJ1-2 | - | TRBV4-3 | TGCGCCAGCAGCCAAGGGCCCAGGGAGAGTGGCTACACCTTC | CASSQGPRESGYTF
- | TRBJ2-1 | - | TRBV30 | TGTGCCTGGATTTACAGTTGGAGCCCCCCGGACAATGAGCAGTTCTTC | CAWIYSWSPPDNEQFF
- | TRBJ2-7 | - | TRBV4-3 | TGCGCCAGCAGCCAATGGATTGGAGGGGTCTACGAGCAGTACTTC | CASSQWIGGVYEQYF
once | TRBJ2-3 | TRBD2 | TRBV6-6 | TGTGCCAGCAGGACTAGCGGGGGGGCGAGATCCGGTACGCAGTATTTT | CASRTSGGARSGTQYF
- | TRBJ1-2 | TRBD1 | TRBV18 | TGTGCCAGCTCACCCGGACAGGGGGCGACCTATGGCTACACCTTC | CASSPGQGATYGYTF
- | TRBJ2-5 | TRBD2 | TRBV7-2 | TGTGCCAGCAGCTGGGGACTAGATTACGAGACCCAGTACTTC | CASSWGLDYETQYF
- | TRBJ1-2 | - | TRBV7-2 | TGTGCCAGCAGCTTACAGGGTACACGGGGGCTGGAGGGCTACACCTTC | CASSLQGTRGLEGYTF
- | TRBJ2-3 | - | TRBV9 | TGTGCCAGCAGCGTAGCAGGGGGAGGGGCAGATACGCAGTATTTT | CASSVAGGGADTQYF
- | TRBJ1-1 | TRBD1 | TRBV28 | TGTGCCAGCAGTCACTCGCCGGACAGGGGTACTGAAGCTTTCTTT | CASSHSPDRGTEAFF
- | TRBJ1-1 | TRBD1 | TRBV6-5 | TGTGCCAGCCGAGAGGGGGCCGCTGAAGCTTTCTTT | CASREGAAEAFF
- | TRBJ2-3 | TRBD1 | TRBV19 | TGTGCCAGTAGTGTCCGGGACAGGGGGCAGGATACGCAGTATTTT | CASSVRDRGQDTQYF
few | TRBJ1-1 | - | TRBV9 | TGTGCCAGCAGTACGGGAGGGGGTTCCCCTGAAGCTTTCTTT | CASSTGGGSPEAFF
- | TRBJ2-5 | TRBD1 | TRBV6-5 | TGTGCCAGCAGTTTAGACAGGGGTCCACAAGAGACCCAGTACTTC | CASSLDRGPQETQYF